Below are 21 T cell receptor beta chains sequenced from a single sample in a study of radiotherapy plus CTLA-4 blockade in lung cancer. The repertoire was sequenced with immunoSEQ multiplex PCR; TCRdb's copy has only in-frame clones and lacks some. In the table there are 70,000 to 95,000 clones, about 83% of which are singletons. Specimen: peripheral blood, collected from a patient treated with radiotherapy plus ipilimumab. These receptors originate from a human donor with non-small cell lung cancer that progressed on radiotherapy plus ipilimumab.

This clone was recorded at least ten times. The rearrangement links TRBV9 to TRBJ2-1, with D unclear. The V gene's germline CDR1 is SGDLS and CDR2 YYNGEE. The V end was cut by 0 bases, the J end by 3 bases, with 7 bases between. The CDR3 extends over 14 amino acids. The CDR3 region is CASSVAPLYNEQFF. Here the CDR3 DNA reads TGTGCCAGCAGCGTAGCTCCCCTCTACAATGAGCAGTTCTTC.

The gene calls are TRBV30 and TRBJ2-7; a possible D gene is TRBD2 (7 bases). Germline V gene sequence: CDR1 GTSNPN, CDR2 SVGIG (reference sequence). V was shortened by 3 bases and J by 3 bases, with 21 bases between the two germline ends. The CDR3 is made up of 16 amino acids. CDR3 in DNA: TGTGCCTGGAGGGGGAGGCGGGGGCCCCGACTCTACGAGCAGTACTTC. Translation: CAWRGRRGPRLYEQYF.

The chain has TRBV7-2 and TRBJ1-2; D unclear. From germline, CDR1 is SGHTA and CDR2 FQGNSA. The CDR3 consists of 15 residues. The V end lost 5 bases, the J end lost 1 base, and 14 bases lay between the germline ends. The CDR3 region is CASSPLRGDNYGYTF. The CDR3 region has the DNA TGTGCCAGCAGCCCCCTGAGAGGTGATAACTATGGCTACACCTTC.

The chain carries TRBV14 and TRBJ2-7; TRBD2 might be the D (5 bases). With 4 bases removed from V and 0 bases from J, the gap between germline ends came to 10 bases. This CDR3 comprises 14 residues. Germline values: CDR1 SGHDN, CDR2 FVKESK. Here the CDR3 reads CASSPDSLSYEQYF. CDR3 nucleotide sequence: TGTGCCAGCAGCCCGGACTCCCTCTCCTACGAGCAGTACTTC.

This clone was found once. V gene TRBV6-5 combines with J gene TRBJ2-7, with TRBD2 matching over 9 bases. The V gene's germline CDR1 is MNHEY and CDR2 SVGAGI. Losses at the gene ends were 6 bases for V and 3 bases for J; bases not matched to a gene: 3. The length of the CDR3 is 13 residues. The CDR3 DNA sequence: TGTGCCAGCAGAGGAGCGGGAGGCTACGAGCAGTACTTC. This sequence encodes CASRGAGGYEQYF.

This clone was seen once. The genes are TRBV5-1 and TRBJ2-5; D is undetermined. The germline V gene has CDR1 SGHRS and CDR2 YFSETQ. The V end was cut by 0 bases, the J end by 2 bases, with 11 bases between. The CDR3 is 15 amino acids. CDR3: CASSLATDPQETQYF. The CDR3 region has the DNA TGCGCCAGCAGCTTGGCAACAGACCCTCAAGAGACCCAGTACTTC.

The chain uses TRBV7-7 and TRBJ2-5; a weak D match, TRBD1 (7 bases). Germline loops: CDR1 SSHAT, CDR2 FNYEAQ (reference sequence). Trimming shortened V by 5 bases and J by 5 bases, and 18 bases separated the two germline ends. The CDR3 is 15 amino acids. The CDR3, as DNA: TGTGCCAGCAGCCGGAGGGTCGGCAGGGGGGAGACCCAGTACTTC. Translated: CASSRRVGRGETQYF.

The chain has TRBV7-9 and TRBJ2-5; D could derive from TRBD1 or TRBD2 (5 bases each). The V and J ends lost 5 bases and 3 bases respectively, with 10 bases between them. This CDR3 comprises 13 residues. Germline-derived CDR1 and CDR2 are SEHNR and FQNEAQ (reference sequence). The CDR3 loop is CASSRGAEETQYF. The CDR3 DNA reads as TGTGCCAGCAGCCGGGGCGCGGAAGAGACCCAGTACTTC.

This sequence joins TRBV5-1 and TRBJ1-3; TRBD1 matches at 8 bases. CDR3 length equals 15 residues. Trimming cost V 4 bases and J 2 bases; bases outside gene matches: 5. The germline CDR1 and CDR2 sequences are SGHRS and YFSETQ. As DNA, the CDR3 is TGCGCCAGCAGCCTGAGACAGGGGCCTGGAAACACCATATATTTT. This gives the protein CASSLRQGPGNTIYF.

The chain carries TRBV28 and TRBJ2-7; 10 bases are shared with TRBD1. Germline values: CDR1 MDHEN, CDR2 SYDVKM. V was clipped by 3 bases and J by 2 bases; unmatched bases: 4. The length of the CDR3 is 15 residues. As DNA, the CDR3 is TGTGCCAGCAGTTTCAAGGGGACAGGGGCCTACGAGCAGTACTTC. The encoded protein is CASSFKGTGAYEQYF.

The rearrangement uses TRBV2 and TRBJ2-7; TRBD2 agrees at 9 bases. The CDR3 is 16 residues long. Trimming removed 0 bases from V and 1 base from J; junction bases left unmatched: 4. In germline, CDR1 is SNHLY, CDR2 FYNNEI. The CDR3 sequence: CASSEADSGGSYEQYF. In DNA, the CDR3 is TGTGCCAGCAGTGAAGCCGATAGCGGGGGTTCCTACGAGCAGTACTTC.

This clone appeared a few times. CDR3 in amino acids: CASSTTHRGLAEKLFF. CDR3 nucleotide sequence: TGTGCCAGTAGTACTACTCACAGGGGGCTGGCCGAAAAACTGTTTTTT. The chain uses TRBV19 and TRBJ1-4; 9 bases map to TRBD1. Germline loops: CDR1 LNHDA, CDR2 SQIVND (reference sequence). V dropped 4 bases and J dropped 8; count of bases not matched to a gene: 11. This CDR3 region has 16 residues.

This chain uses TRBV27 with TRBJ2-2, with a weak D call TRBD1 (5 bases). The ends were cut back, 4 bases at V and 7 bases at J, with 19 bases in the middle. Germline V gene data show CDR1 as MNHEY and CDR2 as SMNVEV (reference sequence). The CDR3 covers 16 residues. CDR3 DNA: TGTGCCAGCAGTTCACCAACCGGCAGGGCGGTCGGGGAGCTGTTTTTT. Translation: CASSSPTGRAVGELFF.

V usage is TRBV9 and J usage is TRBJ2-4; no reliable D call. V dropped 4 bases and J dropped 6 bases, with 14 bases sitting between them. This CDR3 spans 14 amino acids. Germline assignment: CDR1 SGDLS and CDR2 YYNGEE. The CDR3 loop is CASSRGGPGNIQYF. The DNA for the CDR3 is TGTGCCAGCAGCCGTGGCGGACCTGGAAACATTCAGTACTTC.

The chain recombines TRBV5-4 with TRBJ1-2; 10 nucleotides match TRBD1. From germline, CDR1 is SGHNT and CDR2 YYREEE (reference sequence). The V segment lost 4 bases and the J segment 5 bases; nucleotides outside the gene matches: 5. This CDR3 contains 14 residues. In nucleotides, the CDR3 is TGTGCCAGCAGCGCCGGGACAGGGGAATATGGCTACACCTTC. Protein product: CASSAGTGEYGYTF.

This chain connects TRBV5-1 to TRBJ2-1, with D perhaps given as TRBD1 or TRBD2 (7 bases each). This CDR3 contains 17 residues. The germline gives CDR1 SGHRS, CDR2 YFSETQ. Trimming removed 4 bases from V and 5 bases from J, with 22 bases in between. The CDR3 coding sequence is TGCGCCAGCAGCAGGGAGGGATCCGTGACAGGGCACAATGAGCAGTTCTTC. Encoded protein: CASSREGSVTGHNEQFF.

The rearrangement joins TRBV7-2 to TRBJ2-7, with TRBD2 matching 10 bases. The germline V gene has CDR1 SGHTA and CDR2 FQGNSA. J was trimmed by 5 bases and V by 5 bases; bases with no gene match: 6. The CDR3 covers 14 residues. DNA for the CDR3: TGTGCCAGCAGCCCAGCGGGGGGGCCTGACGAGCAGTACTTC. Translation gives CASSPAGGPDEQYF.

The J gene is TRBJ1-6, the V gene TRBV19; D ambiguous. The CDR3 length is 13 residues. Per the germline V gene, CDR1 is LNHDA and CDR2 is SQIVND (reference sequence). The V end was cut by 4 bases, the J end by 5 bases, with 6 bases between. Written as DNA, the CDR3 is TGTGCCAGTAGTAGTTCAGATAATTCACCCCTCCACTTT. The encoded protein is CASSSSDNSPLHF.

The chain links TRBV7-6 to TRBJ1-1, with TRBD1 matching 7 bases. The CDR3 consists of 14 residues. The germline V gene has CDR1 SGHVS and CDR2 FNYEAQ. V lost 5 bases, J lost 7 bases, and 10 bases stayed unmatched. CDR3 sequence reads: CASSPGQGDSEAFF. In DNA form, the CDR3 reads TGTGCCAGCAGCCCAGGGCAGGGGGATAGTGAAGCTTTCTTT.

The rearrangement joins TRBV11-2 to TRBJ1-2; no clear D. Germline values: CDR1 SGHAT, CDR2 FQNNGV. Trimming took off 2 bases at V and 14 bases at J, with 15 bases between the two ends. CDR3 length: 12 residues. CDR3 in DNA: TGTGCCAGCAGCTTAAGTGGGCAGGCTAAAACCTTC. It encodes CASSLSGQAKTF.

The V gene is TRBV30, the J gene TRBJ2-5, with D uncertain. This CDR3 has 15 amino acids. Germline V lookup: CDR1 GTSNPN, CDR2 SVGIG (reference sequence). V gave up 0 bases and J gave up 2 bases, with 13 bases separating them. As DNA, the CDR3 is TGTGCCTGGAGTGTACCCATTGGACCACAAGAGACCCAGTACTTC. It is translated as CAWSVPIGPQETQYF.